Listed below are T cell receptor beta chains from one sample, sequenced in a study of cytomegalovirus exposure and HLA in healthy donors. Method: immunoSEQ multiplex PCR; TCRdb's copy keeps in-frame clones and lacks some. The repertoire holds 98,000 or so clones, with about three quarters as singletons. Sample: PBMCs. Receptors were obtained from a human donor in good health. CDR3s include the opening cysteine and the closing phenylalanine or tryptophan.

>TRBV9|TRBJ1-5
CASSAGGSQPQHF
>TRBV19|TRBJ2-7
CASSGSYRLGGAYEQYF
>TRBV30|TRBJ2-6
CAGTRQGAPGGANVLTF
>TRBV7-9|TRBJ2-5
CASSSTQRGAWETQYF
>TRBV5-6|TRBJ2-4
CASSPGGHDLFKNIQYF
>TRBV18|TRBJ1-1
CASSPGQGVTEAFF
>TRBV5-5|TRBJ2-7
CASSFTSGSSYEQYF
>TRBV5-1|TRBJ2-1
CASSLKTVSYNEQFF
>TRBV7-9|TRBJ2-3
CASSYPGQPAGDTQYF
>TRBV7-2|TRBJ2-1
CASSLTSGRSSYNEQFF
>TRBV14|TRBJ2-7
CASSRLAGHYEQYF
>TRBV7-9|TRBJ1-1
CASSQGTNTEAFF
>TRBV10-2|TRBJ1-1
CASIKTALNTEAFF